Listed below are T cell receptor beta chains from one sample, sequenced in a study of metastatic and nonmetastatic thyroid tumors. Using MiXCR, TCRdb re-called clones from the PCR reads. The data contain around 64,000 clones, about 3.8% of them singletons. Sequenced material: blood. The receptors were sampled from a female donor with papillary thyroid cancer or a benign thyroid nodule (not recorded which). Some clones in this sample may be carry-over from other donors' samples. The CDR3 runs from the conserved cysteine through the conserved F or W. A D gene is named only where the DNA matches it firmly. Expanded clones are given a class, and other clones once, few, many or no size at all.

j_call	v_call	clone_size	d_call	cdr3_nt	cdr3_aa
TRBJ2-7	TRBV29-1	-	TRBD2	TGCAGCATTGGACTAGCGGGGATCTACGAGCAGTACTTC	CSIGLAGIYEQYF
TRBJ1-1	TRBV6-5	many	-	TGTGCCAGCAGTTACTCCCGCGTAACGGGACTGACGAACACTGAAGCTTTCTTT	CASSYSRVTGLTNTEAFF
TRBJ1-3	TRBV18	many	-	TGTGCCAGCTCACCAACGGACAGCTCTGGAAACACCATATATTTT	CASSPTDSSGNTIYF
TRBJ1-3	TRBV27	once	-	TGTGCCCGCAGGAGGGGAAACACCATATATTTT	CARRRGNTIYF
TRBJ1-6	TRBV19	few	-	TGTGCCAGTAGTAGCCAGGGAATACAGGCTCATAATTCACCCCTCCACTTT	CASSSQGIQAHNSPLHF
TRBJ2-1	TRBV27	few	TRBD2	TGTGCCAGCAGTGGACTAGCCTATGAGCAGTTCTTC	CASSGLAYEQFF
TRBJ2-7	TRBV4-2	many	TRBD1	TGTGCCAGCAGCCAAGAAGTTGGACAGGGGGCTGGTTACGAGCAGTACTTC	CASSQEVGQGAGYEQYF
TRBJ1-6	TRBV10-3	-	-	TGTGCCATCAGTGATTGGGGGGGGGATTCACCCCTCAACTTT	CAISDWGGDSPLNF
TRBJ2-7	TRBV7-6	medium-sized	-	TGTGCCAGCAGCCCCGGGACCGAGCAGTACTTC	CASSPGTEQYF
TRBJ2-2	TRBV7-3	many	-	TGTGCCAGCAGCGTCGGTACTCACACCGGGGAGCTGTTTTTT	CASSVGTHTGELFF
TRBJ2-3	TRBV6-1	many	TRBD1	TGTGCCAGCAGTGAAGGCAGGGGGCGACGCACAGATACGCAGTATTTT	CASSEGRGRRTDTQYF
TRBJ2-3	TRBV2	few	-	TGTGCCAGCAGTCCGGCAAGAGAATGGGATACGCAGTATTTT	CASSPAREWDTQYF
TRBJ2-2	TRBV12-5	many	-	TGTGCTAGTGGTCAACAGGGTTCCACCGGGGAGCTGTTTTTT	CASGQQGSTGELFF
TRBJ2-3	TRBV6-1	many	TRBD2	TGTGCCAGCAGCTGGGACTACCGAAGCACAGATACGCAGTATTTT	CASSWDYRSTDTQYF
TRBJ1-2	TRBV9	many	-	TGTGCCAGCAGCGTAGCTGGGGGTCTACCCCTAGGCTACACCTTC	CASSVAGGLPLGYTF
TRBJ2-1	TRBV20-1	few	TRBD1	TGCAGTGCTGGCGGGACAGGTCCCTACAATGAGCAGTTCTTC	CSAGGTGPYNEQFF
TRBJ2-2	TRBV6-1	many	-	TGTGCCAGCAGTGAAACCAGGGTCGGGGAGCTGTTTTTT	CASSETRVGELFF
TRBJ2-4	TRBV28	many	TRBD2	TGTGCCAGCGGTTTAACGGGAGCGGGGCTCAAGAACATTCAGTACTTC	CASGLTGAGLKNIQYF
TRBJ2-1	TRBV5-1	many	TRBD1	TGCGCCAGCAGCCCCGGGACAGGGGATCGTGAGCAGTTCTTC	CASSPGTGDREQFF
TRBJ2-1	TRBV2	few	-	TGTGCCAGCAGTGAAGTGGTAGATGAGCAGTTCTTC	CASSEVVDEQFF
TRBJ1-1	TRBV14	many	-	TGTGCCAGCAGCCCGTACAAGAACACTGAAGCTTTCTTT	CASSPYKNTEAFF
TRBJ2-5	TRBV9	few	-	TGTGCCAGCAGCGTACGGGCGGACCAAGAGACCCGGTACTTC	CASSVRADQETRYF
TRBJ2-3	TRBV12-3/TRBV12-4	many	TRBD2	TGTGCCAGCAGTTTACGGGGGACTAGCGGGTCATCCGTGTGGACAGATACGCAGTATTTT	CASSLRGTSGSSVWTDTQYF
TRBJ2-1	TRBV6-5	-	-	TGTGCCAGCAGTTACTTGGGCAGGGGCACTGAACAGTTCTTC	CASSYLGRGTEQFF
TRBJ1-6	TRBV28	many	TRBD1	TGTGCCAGCAGTCATTCCCCAGGGGGAAATAATTCACCCCTCCACTTT	CASSHSPGGNNSPLHF
TRBJ2-7	TRBV7-9	many	TRBD2	TGTGCCAGCAGCTTATATCAGGGACTAGAGCAGTACTTC	CASSLYQGLEQYF
TRBJ1-5	TRBV27	many	-	TGTGCCAGCAGGAAAGACTGGGGCGCTCAGCCCCAGCATTTT	CASRKDWGAQPQHF
TRBJ2-7	TRBV7-9	-	TRBD2	TGTGCCAGCACCCTTACTAGCGGGAGGGCCAATGAGCAGTACTTC	CASTLTSGRANEQYF
TRBJ1-5	TRBV6-1	few	-	TGTGCCAGCGCTCCACGCGGGGGGGCAGGCAATCAGCCCCAGCATTTT	CASAPRGGAGNQPQHF
TRBJ1-2	TRBV30	many	-	TGTGCCTGGAATTTTGGGCGGCATGGCTACACCTTC	CAWNFGRHGYTF
TRBJ1-6	TRBV28	-	TRBD1	TGTGCCAGCAGTACGAGAAACGGGACAGCTAATTCACCCCTCCACTTT	CASSTRNGTANSPLHF
TRBJ1-5	TRBV6-2/TRBV6-3	-	TRBD1	TGTGCCAGCAGACAGGGGAATCAGCCCCAGCATTTT	CASRQGNQPQHF
TRBJ2-7	TRBV20-1	few	-	TGCAGTGCTAGAGATCTGCTTGTATCCTACGAGCAGTACTTC	CSARDLLVSYEQYF
TRBJ2-3	TRBV19	-	-	TGTGCCAGTAGCCTCGACCTGGGAGATAAACAGTATTTT	CASSLDLGDKQYF
TRBJ2-1	TRBV7-9	many	-	TGTGCCACCACAGCCTACCCTGCCGATGAGCAGTTCTTC	CATTAYPADEQFF
TRBJ1-6	TRBV9	many	-	TGTGCCAGCAGCAATGTACAGGGCGGGCGACCCCTCCACTTT	CASSNVQGGRPLHF
TRBJ2-7	TRBV19	many	TRBD2	TGTGCCACCACGACTAGCGGGAGCTCCTACGAGCAGTACTTC	CATTTSGSSYEQYF
TRBJ2-1	TRBV5-5	-	-	TGTGCCAGCAGCCCCCGGACTGCCGGCTCCTACAGTCAGCAGTTCTTC	CASSPRTAGSYSQQFF
TRBJ1-5	TRBV29-1	many	-	TGCAGCGTTTCGGGTTCCACGGACCAGCCCCAGCATTTT	CSVSGSTDQPQHF
TRBJ1-5	TRBV20-1	few	TRBD1	TGCAGTGCCATAACGGGACAGGGCAATCAGCCCCAGCATTTT	CSAITGQGNQPQHF
TRBJ1-2	TRBV6-1	-	TRBD1	TGTGCCAGCATCCCGGGCTGGACAGGCGATGGCCACACCTTC	CASIPGWTGDGHTF
TRBJ2-2	TRBV6-2/TRBV6-3	few	TRBD1	TGTGCCAGCACCCAAAGGGACAGGGGGCTTGGCCCCGGGGAGCTGTTTTTT	CASTQRDRGLGPGELFF
TRBJ2-7	TRBV6-1	few	TRBD2	TGTGCCAGCATTGATTTAGCGGGAGCCGGCGGCGAGCAGTACTTC	CASIDLAGAGGEQYF
TRBJ2-1	TRBV28	few	-	TGTACCAGCAGAAGGGCAGTCGAGCAGTTCTTC	CTSRRAVEQFF
TRBJ2-2	TRBV19	many	-	TGTGCCAGTAGTAGGGGGCTTGACACCGGGGAGCTGTTTTTT	CASSRGLDTGELFF
TRBJ1-5	TRBV2	few	-	TGTGCCAGCATGTTTGATAGCAATCAGCCCCCGCATTTT	CASMFDSNQPPHF
TRBJ1-1	TRBV28	many	-	TGTGCCAGCAGTTCCGGGGTCCCTGAAGCTTTCTTT	CASSSGVPEAFF
TRBJ2-3	TRBV6-1	few	TRBD2	TGTGCCAGCAGCCACCCCGCGGAAGCGGGAGGGGGAGTAGATACGCAGTATTTT	CASSHPAEAGGGVDTQYF
TRBJ1-1	TRBV6-1	many	TRBD1	TGTGCCAGCAGTAAGAGACAGGGGAACACTGAAGCTTTCTTT	CASSKRQGNTEAFF
TRBJ1-1	TRBV6-1	many	-	TGTGCCGGCAGTTCTATATGGGGCAACACTGAAGCTTTCTTT	CAGSSIWGNTEAFF
TRBJ2-7	TRBV12-3/TRBV12-4	few	TRBD2	TGTGCCAGCAGTCGCGTCAGCGGGAACAAGGGGGAGCAGTACTTC	CASSRVSGNKGEQYF
TRBJ1-1	TRBV12-3/TRBV12-4	many	TRBD1	TGTGCCAGCAGTTTGACGACAGGGGGAAATGCTTTCTTT	CASSLTTGGNAFF
TRBJ1-1	TRBV27	many	-	TGTGCCAGCAGTATAGAGCTGGCGAACACTGAAGCTTTCTTT	CASSIELANTEAFF
TRBJ2-5	TRBV20-1	many	TRBD2	TGCAGTGCTTTTGACCTAGCGGGAGGCCAAGAGACCCAGTACTTC	CSAFDLAGGQETQYF